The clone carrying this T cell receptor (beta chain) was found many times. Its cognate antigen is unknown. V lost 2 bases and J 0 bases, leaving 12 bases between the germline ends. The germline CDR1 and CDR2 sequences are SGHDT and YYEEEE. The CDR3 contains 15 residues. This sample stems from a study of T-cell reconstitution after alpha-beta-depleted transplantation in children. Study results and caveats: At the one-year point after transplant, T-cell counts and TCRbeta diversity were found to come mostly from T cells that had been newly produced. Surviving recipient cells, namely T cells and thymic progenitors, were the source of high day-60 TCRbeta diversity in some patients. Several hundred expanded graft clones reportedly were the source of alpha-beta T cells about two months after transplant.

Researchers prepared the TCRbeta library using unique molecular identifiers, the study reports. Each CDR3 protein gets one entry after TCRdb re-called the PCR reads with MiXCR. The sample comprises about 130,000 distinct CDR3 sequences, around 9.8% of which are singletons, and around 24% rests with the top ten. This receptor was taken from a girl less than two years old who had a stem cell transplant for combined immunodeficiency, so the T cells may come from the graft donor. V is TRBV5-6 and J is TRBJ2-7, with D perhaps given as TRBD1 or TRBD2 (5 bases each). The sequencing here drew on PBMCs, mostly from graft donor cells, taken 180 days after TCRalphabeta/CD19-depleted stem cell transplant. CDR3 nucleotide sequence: TGTGCCAGCAGCTTCTACCGGGACGGCTCCTACGAGCAGTACTTC. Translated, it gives CASSFYRDGSYEQYF.